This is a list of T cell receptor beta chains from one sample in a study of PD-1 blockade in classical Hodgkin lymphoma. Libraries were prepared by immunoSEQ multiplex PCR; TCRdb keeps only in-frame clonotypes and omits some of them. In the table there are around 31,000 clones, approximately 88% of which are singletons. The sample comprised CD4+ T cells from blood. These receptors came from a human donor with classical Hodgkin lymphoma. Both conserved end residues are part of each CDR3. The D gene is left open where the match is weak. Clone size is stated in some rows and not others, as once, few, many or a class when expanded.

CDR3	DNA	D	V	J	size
CASSPSPGTISYEQYF	TGTGCCAGCAGTCCCTCCCCCGGGACAATTTCCTACGAGCAGTACTTC	NA	TRBV27	TRBJ2-7	NA
CASSAGLAAYNEQFF	TGCGCCAGCAGTGCTGGACTAGCGGCCTACAATGAGCAGTTCTTC	TRBD2	TRBV10-1	TRBJ2-1	NA
CASSRGQWNEQFF	TGTGCCAGCAGTAGGGGACAGTGGAATGAGCAGTTCTTC	TRBD1	TRBV6-5	TRBJ2-1	NA
CASSIRGLAGAAYNEQFF	TGTGCCAGTAGTATACGAGGACTAGCGGGAGCGGCCTACAATGAGCAGTTCTTC	TRBD2	TRBV19	TRBJ2-1	NA
CAWSLRGTGPSGNTIYF	TGTGCCTGGAGTCTTAGGGGGACAGGGCCCTCTGGAAACACCATATATTTT	TRBD1	TRBV30	TRBJ1-3	NA
CASSLARTWADTQYF	TGTGCCAGCAGCTTGGCTCGGACCTGGGCAGATACGCAGTATTTT	NA	TRBV11-2	TRBJ2-3	NA
CASSPRGGAYEQYF	TGTGCCAGCTCACCGAGAGGAGGAGCCTACGAGCAGTACTTC	NA	TRBV18	TRBJ2-7	NA
CASKGGLVSEQYF	TGTGCCAGCAAAGGGGGGCTGGTTTCCGAGCAGTACTTC	NA	TRBV2	TRBJ2-7	NA
CASSGTGELFF	TGTGCCAGCAGTGGCACCGGGGAGCTGTTTTTT	NA	TRBV2	TRBJ2-2	NA
CASSEWRQNTEAFF	TGTGCCAGCAGTGAATGGCGGCAGAACACTGAAGCTTTCTTT	NA	TRBV6-1	TRBJ1-1	NA
CASSAQSYEQYF	TGTGCCAGCAGCGCCCAGAGTTACGAGCAGTACTTC	NA	TRBV5-4	TRBJ2-7	NA
CASSQDVQAGEQFF	TGCGCCAGCAGCCAAGACGTTCAAGCGGGAGAGCAGTTCTTC	TRBD2	TRBV4-1	TRBJ2-1	NA
CASSQLAEVVFNEQFF	TGTGCCAGCAGCCAACTAGCAGAGGTTGTGTTTAATGAGCAGTTCTTC	NA	TRBV11-2	TRBJ2-1	once
CASSHLLGGRASEQFF	TGTGCCAGCAGCCATCTCCTCGGCGGGAGGGCCTCTGAGCAGTTCTTC	TRBD2	TRBV5-5	TRBJ2-1	NA
CASSHTGTGYLGYTF	TGCGCCAGCAGCCACACCGGGACAGGGTACTTAGGCTACACCTTC	TRBD1	TRBV4-1	TRBJ1-2	NA
CASSENRGFSYNEQFF	TGTGCCAGCAGCGAAAACAGGGGCTTTTCCTACAATGAGCAGTTCTTC	TRBD1	TRBV7-9	TRBJ2-1	NA
CASGTDLIYGYTF	TGTGCCAGCGGGACGGACCTTATATATGGCTACACCTTC	NA	TRBV28	TRBJ1-2	NA
CASSQSGSPYNEQFF	TGCGCCAGCAGCCAGTCAGGGTCTCCCTACAATGAGCAGTTCTTC	NA	TRBV4-1	TRBJ2-1	NA
CASSPGQLWETQYF	TGTGCCAGTAGTCCGGGACAGCTTTGGGAGACCCAGTACTTC	TRBD1	TRBV19	TRBJ2-5	once
CASSLDQISTDTQYF	TGCGCCAGCAGCTTGGATCAGATAAGCACAGATACGCAGTATTTT	NA	TRBV5-1	TRBJ2-3	few
CASSPGQDRSDAFF	TGTGCCAGCAGCCCTGGACAGGACCGGTCCGACGCTTTCTTT	TRBD1	TRBV7-2	TRBJ1-1	NA
CASSLLRGIGANVLTF	TGTGCCAGCAGCCTCCTGAGAGGGATCGGGGCCAACGTCCTGACTTTC	NA	TRBV4-2	TRBJ2-6	NA
CASSADGSYGYTF	TGTGCCAGCAGTGCAGACGGAAGCTATGGCTACACCTTC	NA	TRBV6-6	TRBJ1-2	NA
CASSLWGALAKNIQYF	TGTGCCAGCAGCTTATGGGGGGCGCTAGCCAAAAACATTCAGTACTTC	NA	TRBV7-2	TRBJ2-4	NA